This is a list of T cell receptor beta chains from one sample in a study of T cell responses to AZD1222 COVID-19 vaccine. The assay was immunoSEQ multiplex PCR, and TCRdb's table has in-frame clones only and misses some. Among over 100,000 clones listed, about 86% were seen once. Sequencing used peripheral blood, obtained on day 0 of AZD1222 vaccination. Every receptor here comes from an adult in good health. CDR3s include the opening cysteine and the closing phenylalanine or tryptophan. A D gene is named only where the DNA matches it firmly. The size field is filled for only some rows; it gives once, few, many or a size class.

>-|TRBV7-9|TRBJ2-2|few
CASTVNTGELFF
TGTGCCAGCACAGTGAACACCGGGGAGCTGTTTTTT
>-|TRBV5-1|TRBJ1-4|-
CASSLDVGTNEKLFF
TGCGCCAGCAGCTTGGATGTGGGCACTAATGAAAAACTGTTTTTT
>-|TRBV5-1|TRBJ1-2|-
CASSRDAALSNYGYTF
TGCGCCAGCAGCAGGGACGCCGCCTTGTCTAACTATGGCTACACCTTC
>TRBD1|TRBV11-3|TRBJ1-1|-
CASSFTGATEAFF
TGTGCCAGCAGTTTTACAGGGGCCACTGAAGCTTTCTTT
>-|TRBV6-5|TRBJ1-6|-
CASSYSPNSPLHF
TGTGCCAGCAGTTACTCCCCTAATTCACCCCTCCACTTT
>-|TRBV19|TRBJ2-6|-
CASSIASSGSGANVLTF
TGTGCCAGTAGTATAGCGAGTTCGGGCTCTGGGGCCAACGTCCTGACTTTC
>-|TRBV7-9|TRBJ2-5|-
CASSLVQETQYF
TGTGCCAGCTCACTGGTCCAAGAGACCCAGTACTTC
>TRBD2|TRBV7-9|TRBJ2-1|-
CGLAGGNSYNEQFF
TGTGGGCTAGCGGGGGGTAACTCCTACAATGAGCAGTTCTTC
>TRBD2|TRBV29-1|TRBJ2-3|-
CSVVPAGGRDTQYF
TGCAGCGTTGTACCAGCGGGAGGACGGGATACGCAGTATTTT
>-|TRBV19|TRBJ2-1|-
CASTEGLDFVNEQFF
TGTGCCAGTACGGAGGGGCTAGATTTCGTCAATGAGCAGTTCTTC
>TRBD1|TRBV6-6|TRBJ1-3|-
CASSYSGTASGNTIYF
TGTGCCAGCAGTTACTCAGGGACAGCCTCTGGAAACACCATATATTTT
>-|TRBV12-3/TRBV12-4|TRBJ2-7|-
CASSLSRVEQYF
TGTGCCAGCAGTTTGTCGCGGGTCGAGCAGTACTTC
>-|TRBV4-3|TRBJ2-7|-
CASSQAGEGFYEQYF
TGCGCCAGCAGCCAAGCGGGAGAAGGGTTCTACGAGCAGTACTTC
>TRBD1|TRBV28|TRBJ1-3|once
CASSPGTAGNTIYF
TGTGCCAGCAGCCCCGGGACAGCTGGAAACACCATATATTTT
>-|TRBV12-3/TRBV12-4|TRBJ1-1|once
CASSPTVPEAFF
TGTGCCAGCAGCCCGACAGTTCCTGAAGCTTTCTTT
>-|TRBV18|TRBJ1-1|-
CASSSTTDTEAFF
TGTGCCAGCTCGTCGACGACGGACACTGAAGCTTTCTTT